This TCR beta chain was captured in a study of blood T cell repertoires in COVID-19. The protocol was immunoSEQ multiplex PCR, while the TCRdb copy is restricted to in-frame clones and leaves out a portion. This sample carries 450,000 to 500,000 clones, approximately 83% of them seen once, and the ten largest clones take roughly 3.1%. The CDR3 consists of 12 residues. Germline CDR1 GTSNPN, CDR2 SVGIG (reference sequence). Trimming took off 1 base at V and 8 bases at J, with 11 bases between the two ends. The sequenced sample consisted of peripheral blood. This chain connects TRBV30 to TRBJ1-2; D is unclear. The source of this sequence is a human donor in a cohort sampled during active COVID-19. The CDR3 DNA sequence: TGTGCCTGGAGTGAAGGAGGCCGAGGCTACACCTTC. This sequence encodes CAWSEGGRGYTF.